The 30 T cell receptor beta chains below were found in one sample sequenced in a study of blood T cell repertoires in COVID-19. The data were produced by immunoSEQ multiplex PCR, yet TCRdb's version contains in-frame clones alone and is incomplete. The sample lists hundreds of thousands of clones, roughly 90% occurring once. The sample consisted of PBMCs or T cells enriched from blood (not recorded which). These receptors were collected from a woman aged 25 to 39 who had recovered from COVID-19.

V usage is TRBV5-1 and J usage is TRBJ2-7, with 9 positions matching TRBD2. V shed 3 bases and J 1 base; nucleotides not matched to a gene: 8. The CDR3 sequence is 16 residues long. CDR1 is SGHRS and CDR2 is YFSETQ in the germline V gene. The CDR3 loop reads CASSWPEREASYEQYF. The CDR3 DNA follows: TGCGCCAGCAGCTGGCCAGAGCGGGAGGCATCCTACGAGCAGTACTTC.

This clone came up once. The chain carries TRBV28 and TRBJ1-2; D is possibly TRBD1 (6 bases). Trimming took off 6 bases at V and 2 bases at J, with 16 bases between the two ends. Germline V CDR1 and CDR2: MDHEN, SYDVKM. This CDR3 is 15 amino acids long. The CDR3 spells CASRLGGDINYGYTF. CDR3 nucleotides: TGTGCCAGCAGATTAGGTGGGGACATAAACTATGGCTACACCTTC.

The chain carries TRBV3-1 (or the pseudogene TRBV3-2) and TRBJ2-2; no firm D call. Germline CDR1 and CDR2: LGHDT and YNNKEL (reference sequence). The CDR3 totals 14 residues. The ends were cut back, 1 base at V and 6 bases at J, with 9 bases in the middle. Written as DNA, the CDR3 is TGTGCCAGCAGCCAAGTTATCTCCTCCGGGGAGCTGTTTTTT. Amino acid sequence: CASSQVISSGELFF.

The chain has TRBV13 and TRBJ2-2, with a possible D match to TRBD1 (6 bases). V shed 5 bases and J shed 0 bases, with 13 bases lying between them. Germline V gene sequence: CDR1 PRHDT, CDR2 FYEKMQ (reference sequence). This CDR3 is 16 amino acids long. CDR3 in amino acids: CASSPRTASNTGELFF. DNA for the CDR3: TGTGCCAGCAGCCCGAGGACAGCCTCGAACACCGGGGAGCTGTTTTTT.

The CDR3 sequence: CSVGANYGYTF. In nucleotides, the CDR3 is TGCAGTGTCGGAGCTAACTATGGCTACACCTTC. This chain links TRBV20-1 with TRBJ1-2; D remains ambiguous. CDR1 and CDR2 from the germline V gene are DFQATT and SNEGSKA (reference sequence). V was shortened by 7 bases and J by 0 bases, with 6 bases between the two germline ends. This CDR3 has 11 residues.

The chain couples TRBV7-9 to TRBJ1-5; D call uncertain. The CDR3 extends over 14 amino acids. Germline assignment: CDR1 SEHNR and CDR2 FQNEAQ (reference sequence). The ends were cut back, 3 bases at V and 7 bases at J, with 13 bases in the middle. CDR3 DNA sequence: TGTGCCAGCAGCTTTCCGGGTCCCGGACAGCCCCAGCATTTT. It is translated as CASSFPGPGQPQHF.

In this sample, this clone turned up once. The CDR3 sequence: CASVGPGGSTEAFF. The CDR3 DNA reads as TGTGCCTCCGTCGGGCCAGGGGGAAGCACTGAAGCTTTCTTT. The rearrangement links TRBV2 to TRBJ1-1, with 7 bases that match TRBD1. Germline assignment: CDR1 SNHLY and CDR2 FYNNEI. The CDR3 is 14 residues long. With V trimmed by 11 bases and J by 4 bases, 13 bases remained unmatched.

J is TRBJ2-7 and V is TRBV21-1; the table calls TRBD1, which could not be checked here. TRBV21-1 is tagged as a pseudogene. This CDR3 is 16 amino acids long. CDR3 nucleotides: TGTGCCAGCAGCAAAATCGACAGGGAGCTAGTCTACGAGCAGTACTTC. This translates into CASSKIDRELVYEQYF.

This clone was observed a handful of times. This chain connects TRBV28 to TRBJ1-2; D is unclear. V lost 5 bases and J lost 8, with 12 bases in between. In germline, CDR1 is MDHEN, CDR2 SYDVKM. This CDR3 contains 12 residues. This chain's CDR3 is CASSKGRRGYTF. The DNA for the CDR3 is TGTGCCAGCAGTAAGGGAAGGAGGGGCTACACCTTC.

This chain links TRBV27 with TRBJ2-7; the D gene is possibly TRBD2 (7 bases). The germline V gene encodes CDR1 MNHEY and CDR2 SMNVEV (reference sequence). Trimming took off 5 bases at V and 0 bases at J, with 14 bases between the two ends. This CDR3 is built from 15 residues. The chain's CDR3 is CASSHGEGGSYEQYF. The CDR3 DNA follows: TGTGCCAGCAGTCACGGGGAGGGGGGCTCCTACGAGCAGTACTTC.

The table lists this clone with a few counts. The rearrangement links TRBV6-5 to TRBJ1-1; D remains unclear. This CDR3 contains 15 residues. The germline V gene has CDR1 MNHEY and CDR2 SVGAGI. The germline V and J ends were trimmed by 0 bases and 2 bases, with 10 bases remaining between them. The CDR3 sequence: CASSYSTAHNTEAFF. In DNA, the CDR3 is TGTGCCAGCAGTTACTCAACAGCCCATAACACTGAAGCTTTCTTT.

The CDR3 is CASSEVRTSGDTDTQYF. The CDR3 DNA sequence: TGTGCCAGCAGTGAAGTTCGGACTAGCGGGGACACAGATACGCAGTATTTT. This sequence joins TRBV2 and TRBJ2-3, with 12 bases lining up with TRBD2. V lost 1 base to trimming and J lost 2 bases; unmatched junction nucleotides: 4. Looked up from germline, CDR1 is SNHLY and CDR2 is FYNNEI. The CDR3 consists of 17 residues.

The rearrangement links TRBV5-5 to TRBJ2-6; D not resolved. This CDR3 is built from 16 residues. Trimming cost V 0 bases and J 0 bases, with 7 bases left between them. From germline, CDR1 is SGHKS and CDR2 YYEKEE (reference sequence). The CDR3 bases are TGTGCCAGCAGCTTGGACTTGGTCTCTGGGGCCAACGTCCTGACTTTC. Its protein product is CASSLDLVSGANVLTF.

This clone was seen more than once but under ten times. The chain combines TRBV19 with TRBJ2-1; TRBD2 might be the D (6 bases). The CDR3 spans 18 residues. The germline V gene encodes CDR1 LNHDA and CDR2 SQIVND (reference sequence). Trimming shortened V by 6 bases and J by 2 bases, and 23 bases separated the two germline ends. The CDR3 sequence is CASSSPLGGAGTYNEQFF. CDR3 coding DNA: TGTGCCAGTAGCTCCCCTTTAGGTGGGGCGGGGACCTACAATGAGCAGTTCTTC.

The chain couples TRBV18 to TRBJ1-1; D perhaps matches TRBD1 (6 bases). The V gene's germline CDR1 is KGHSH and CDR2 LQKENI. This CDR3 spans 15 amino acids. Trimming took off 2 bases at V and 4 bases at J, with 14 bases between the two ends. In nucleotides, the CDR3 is TGTGCCAGCTCACCAAGACAGGAAGGGGGCACTGAAGCTTTCTTT. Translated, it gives CASSPRQEGGTEAFF. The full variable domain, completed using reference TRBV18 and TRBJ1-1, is NAGVMQNPRHLVRRRGQEARLRCSPMKGHSHVYWYRQLPEEGLKFMVYLQKENIIDESGMPKERFSAEFPKEGPSILRIQQVVRGDSAAYFCASSPRQEGGTEAFFGQGTRLTVV.

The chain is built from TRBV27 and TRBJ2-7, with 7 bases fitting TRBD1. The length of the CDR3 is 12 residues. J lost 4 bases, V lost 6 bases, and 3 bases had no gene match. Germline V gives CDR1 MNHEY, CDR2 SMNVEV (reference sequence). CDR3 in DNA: TGTGCCAGCAGCGACAGGGTATACGAGCAGTACTTC. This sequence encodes CASSDRVYEQYF.

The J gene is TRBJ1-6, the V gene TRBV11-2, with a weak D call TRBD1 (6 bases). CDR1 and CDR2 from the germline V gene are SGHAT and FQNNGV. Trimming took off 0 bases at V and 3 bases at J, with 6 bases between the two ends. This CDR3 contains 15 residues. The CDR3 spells CASSLETGYNSPLHF. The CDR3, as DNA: TGTGCCAGCAGCTTAGAGACAGGCTATAATTCACCCCTCCACTTT. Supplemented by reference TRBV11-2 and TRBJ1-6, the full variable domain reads EAGVAQSPRYKIIEKRQSVAFWCNPISGHATLYWYQQILGQGPKLLIQFQNNGVVDDSQLPKDRFSAERLKGVDSTLKIQPAKLEDSAVYLCASSLETGYNSPLHFGNGTRLTVT.

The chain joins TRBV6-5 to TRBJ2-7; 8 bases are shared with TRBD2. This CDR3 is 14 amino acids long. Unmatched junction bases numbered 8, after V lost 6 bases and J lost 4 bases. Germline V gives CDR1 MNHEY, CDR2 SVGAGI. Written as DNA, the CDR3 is TGTGCCAGCAGATTTCTAGCGGGCTCTTACGAGCAGTACTTC. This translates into CASRFLAGSYEQYF.

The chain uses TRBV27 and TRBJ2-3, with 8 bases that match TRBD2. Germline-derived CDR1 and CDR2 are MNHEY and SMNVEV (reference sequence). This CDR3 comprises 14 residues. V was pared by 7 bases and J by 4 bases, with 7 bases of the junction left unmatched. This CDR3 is CASTKAGASDTQYF. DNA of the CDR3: TGTGCCAGCACCAAAGCGGGAGCTTCAGATACGCAGTATTTT.

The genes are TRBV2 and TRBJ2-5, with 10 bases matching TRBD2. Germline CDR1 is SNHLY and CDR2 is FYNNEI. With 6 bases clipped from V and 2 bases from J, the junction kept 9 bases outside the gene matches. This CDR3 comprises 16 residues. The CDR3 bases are TGTGCCAGCAGGCGCATTGGACTAGCGGATCAAGAGACCCAGTACTTC. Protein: CASRRIGLADQETQYF.

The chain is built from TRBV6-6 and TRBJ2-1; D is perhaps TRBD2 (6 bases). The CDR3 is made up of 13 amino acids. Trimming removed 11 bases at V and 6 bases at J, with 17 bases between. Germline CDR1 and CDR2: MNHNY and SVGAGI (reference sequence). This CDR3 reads CAGAGLLGNEQFF. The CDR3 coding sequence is TGTGCCGGTGCGGGACTGTTGGGCAATGAGCAGTTCTTC.

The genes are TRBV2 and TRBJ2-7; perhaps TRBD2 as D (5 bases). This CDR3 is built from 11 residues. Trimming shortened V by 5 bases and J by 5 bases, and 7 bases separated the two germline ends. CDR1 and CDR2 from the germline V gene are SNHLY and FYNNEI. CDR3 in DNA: TGTGCCAGCAGTAGGAGGAACGAGCAGTACTTC. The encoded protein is CASSRRNEQYF.

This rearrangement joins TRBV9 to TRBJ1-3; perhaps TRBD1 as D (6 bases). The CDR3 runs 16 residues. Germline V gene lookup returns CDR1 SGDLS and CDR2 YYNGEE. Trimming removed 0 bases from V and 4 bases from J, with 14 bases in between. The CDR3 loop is CASSVDLAGAGNTIYF. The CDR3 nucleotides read TGTGCCAGCAGCGTAGATCTTGCAGGGGCGGGAAACACCATATATTTT.

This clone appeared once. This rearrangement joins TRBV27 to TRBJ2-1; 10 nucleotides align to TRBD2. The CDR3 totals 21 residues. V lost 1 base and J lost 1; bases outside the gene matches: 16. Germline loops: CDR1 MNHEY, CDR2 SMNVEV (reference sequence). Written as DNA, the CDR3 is TGTGCCAGCAGTTTATTACCCCCTAGCGGGAGCGCCCGTAAATCCTACAATGAGCAGTTCTTC. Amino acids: CASSLLPPSGSARKSYNEQFF.

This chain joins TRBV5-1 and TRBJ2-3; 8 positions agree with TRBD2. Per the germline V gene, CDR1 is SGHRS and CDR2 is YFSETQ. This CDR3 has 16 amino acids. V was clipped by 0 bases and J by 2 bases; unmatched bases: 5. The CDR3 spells CASSLGRTSTTDTQYF. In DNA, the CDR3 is TGCGCCAGCAGCTTGGGTAGGACTAGCACCACAGATACGCAGTATTTT.

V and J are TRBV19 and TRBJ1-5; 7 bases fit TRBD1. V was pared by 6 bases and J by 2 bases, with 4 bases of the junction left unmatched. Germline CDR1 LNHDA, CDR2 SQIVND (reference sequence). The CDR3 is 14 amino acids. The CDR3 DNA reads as TGTGCCAGTAGCTACGACAGGGGCAATCAGCCCCAGCATTTT. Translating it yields CASSYDRGNQPQHF.

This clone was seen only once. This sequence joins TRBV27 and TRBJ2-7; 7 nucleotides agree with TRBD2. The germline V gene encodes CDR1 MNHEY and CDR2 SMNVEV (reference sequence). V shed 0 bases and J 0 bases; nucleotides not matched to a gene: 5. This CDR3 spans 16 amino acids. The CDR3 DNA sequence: TGTGCCAGCAGTTTATCGAAAACTAGCGACTCCTACGAGCAGTACTTC. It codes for CASSLSKTSDSYEQYF.

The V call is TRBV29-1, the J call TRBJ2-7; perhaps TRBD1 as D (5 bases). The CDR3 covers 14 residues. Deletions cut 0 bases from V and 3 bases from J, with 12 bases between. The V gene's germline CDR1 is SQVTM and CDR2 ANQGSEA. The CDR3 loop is CSVEEPGKYYEQYF. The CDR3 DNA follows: TGCAGCGTTGAAGAACCAGGGAAATACTACGAGCAGTACTTC.

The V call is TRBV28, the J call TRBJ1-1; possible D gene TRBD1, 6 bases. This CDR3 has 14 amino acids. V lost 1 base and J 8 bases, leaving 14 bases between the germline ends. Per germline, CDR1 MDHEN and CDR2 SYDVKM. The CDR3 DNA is TGTGCCAGCAGTTTATCGGGGGGCGCTGAGGAAGCTTTCTTT. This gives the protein CASSLSGGAEEAFF.

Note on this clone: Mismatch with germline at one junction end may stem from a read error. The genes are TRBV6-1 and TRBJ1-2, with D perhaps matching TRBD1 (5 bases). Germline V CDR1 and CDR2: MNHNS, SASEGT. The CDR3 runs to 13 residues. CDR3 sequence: CASREGEGYGYTF. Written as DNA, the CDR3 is TGTGCCAGCAGGGAAGGGGAGGGCTATGGCTACACCTTC.